Below, one T cell receptor (beta chain) is given with its context. This specimen comes from a study of blood T cell repertoires in COVID-19. Study-wide background: Acute-phase and convalescent COVID-19 samples originated in the United States, Italy and Spain. Nucleic acid was either cDNA or gDNA, and it came from T cells, B-cell-depleted T cells, or PBMCs.

Source study methods: Estimates of nucleated cell counts were drawn from the amplification of reference gene primers. TCRdb keeps only in-frame clones here, not all; method: immunoSEQ multiplex PCR. That table gives V, J and clone size, and the DNA gave D and trimming. Altogether about 250,000 clones are present, about 68% being singletons, with the ten largest covering 3% to 3.5%. The CDR3 totals 15 residues. The V gene's germline CDR1 is MNHEY and CDR2 SVGAGI. Trimming cost V 2 bases and J 3 bases; bases outside gene matches: 7. This chain connects TRBV6-5 to TRBJ2-7, with 7 positions matching TRBD1. The sequence came from a woman of 80 years or more with acute or convalescent COVID-19. Sequenced sample: peripheral blood. CDR3 sequence reads: CASSYHGQANYEQYF. In nucleotides, the CDR3 is TGTGCCAGCAGTTACCACGGACAGGCTAACTACGAGCAGTACTTC.